The 3 T cell receptor beta chains below all came from one sample that was sequenced in a study of T-cell reconstitution after alpha-beta-depleted transplantation in children (TCRdb year 2016). To prepare the library, PCR was applied. The reads were generated on an Illumina HiSeq 2500. TCR library preparation used molecular barcoding, with unique molecular identifiers applied to normalize quantification of the TCRbeta repertoire. The public reads were reprocessed in TCRdb via fastp at Q25 and MiXCR, keeping in-frame beta chains. Rows with a matching CDR3 protein are joined into one entry that keeps the most common DNA and genes. For this sample there are hundreds of thousands of distinct CDR3 sequences; roughly 15% appear just once. The ten biggest clones cover approximately 1% of the sample. The sample here was PBMCs from the stem cell graft donor, taken from the stem cell graft. These receptors were collected from a human donor who donated a stem cell graft to a child with acute myeloid leukemia.

This clonotype showed up many times. The chain uses TRBV7-2 and TRBJ1-2; D gene ambiguous. CDR1 is SGHTA and CDR2 is FQGNSA in the germline V gene. The CDR3 covers 15 residues. V was shortened by 4 bases and J by 8 bases, with 20 bases between the two germline ends. CDR3 in DNA: TGTGCCAGCAGCTACCAGTCCTCGGCCTCTGCGGGCTACACCTTC. Protein product: CASSYQSSASAGYTF.

This clonotype was seen a handful of times. The V and J genes are TRBV2 and TRBJ2-7; D is possibly TRBD1 (6 bases). From germline, CDR1 is SNHLY and CDR2 FYNNEI. With 6 bases removed from V and 3 bases from J, the gap between germline ends came to 12 bases. The CDR3 covers 13 residues. CDR3 sequence (DNA): TGTGCCAGCAGCGTGGACAGCTACTACGAGCAGTACGTC. The encoded protein is CASSVDSYYEQYV.

This clonotype was observed at least ten times. The chain links TRBV6-5 to TRBJ1-1, with D possibly matching TRBD1 (6 bases). Germline loops: CDR1 MNHEY, CDR2 SVGAGI. Trimming left V 2 bases short and J 5 bases short, with 15 bases between. This CDR3 spans 15 amino acids. In DNA form, the CDR3 reads TGTGCCAGCAGTTACACAATATACAGGGCTACTGAAGCTTTCTTT. This sequence encodes CASSYTIYRATEAFF.